This TCR beta chain was recorded in a study of immune cell composition in non-small cell lung cancer. The CDR3 contains 13 residues. Trimming cost V 3 bases and J 6 bases, with 10 bases left between them. The germline CDR1 and CDR2 sequences are SGDLS and YYNGEE. The assay was immunoSEQ multiplex PCR, and TCRdb's table has in-frame clones only and misses some. The sample gives thousands of clones, about 85% of which show up once; about a fifth is in the top ten. The source of this sequence is a human donor with non-small cell lung cancer. Sequencing was performed on lung tumor tissue. The chain has TRBV9 and TRBJ2-1; D is uncertain. This CDR3 reads CASSENIINEQFF. In DNA, the CDR3 is TGTGCCAGCAGCGAAAATATTATCAATGAGCAGTTCTTC.